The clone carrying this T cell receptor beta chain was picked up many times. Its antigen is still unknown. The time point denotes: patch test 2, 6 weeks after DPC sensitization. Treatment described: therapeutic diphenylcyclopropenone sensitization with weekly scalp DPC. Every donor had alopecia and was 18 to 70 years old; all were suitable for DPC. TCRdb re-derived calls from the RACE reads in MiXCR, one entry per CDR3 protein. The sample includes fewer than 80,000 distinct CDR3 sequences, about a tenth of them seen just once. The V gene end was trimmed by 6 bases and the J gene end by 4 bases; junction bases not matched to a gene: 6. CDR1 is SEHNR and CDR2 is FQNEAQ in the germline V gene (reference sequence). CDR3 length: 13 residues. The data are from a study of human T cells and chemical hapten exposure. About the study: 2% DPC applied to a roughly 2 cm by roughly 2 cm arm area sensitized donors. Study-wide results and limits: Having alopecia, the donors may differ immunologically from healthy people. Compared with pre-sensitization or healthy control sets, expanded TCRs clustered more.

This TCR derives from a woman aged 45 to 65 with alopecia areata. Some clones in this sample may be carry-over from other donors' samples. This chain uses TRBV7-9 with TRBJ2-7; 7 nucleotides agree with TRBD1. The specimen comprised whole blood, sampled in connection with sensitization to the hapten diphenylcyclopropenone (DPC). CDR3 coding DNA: TGTGCCAGCAGTTGGGGACAGAGTTACGAGCAGTACTTC. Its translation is CASSWGQSYEQYF.